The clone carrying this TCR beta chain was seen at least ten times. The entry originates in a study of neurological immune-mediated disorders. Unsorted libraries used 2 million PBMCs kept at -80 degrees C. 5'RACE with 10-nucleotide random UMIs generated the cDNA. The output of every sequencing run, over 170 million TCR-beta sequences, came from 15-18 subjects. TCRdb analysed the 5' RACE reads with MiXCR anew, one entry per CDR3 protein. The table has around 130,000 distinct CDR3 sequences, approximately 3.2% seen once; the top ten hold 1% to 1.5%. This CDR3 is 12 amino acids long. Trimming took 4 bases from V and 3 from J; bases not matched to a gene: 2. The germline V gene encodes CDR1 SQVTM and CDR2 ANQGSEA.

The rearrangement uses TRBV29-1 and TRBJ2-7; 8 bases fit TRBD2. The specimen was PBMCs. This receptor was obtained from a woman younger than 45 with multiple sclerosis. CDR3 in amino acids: CSVAAGDYEQYF. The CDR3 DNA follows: TGCAGCGTTGCAGCGGGGGACTACGAGCAGTACTTC.